This T cell receptor (beta chain) came from a study of T cells in Graves' hyperthyroidism and ophthalmopathy. The CDR3 length is 14 residues. Trimming cost V 8 bases and J 6 bases; bases outside gene matches: 9. Germline V gene sequence: CDR1 SEHNR, CDR2 FQNEAQ (reference sequence). Hyperthyroidism, newly diagnosed and lasting under 2 months, affected patients aged 18 to 65. This clonotype was detected ten times or more. Researchers took RNA transcripts and amplified the TCR beta CDR3 regions from them. HTBI primers were the set used in a first-round RT-PCR of the TCR CDR3. TCRdb called the multiplex PCR reads again in MiXCR, with one record for every CDR3 protein. The sample lists under 700,000 distinct CDR3 sequences; over 15% were seen once.

This TCR was sampled from a young woman with Graves' hyperthyroidism. Sequenced material: blood. V usage is TRBV7-9 and J usage is TRBJ2-1; 8 bases are a match to TRBD2. This CDR3 reads CASGVVAGINEQFF. CDR3 DNA sequence: TGTGCCAGCGGGGTGGTAGCGGGGATCAATGAGCAGTTCTTC.